This T cell receptor (beta chain) is from a study of Tregs in tolerant kidney transplant recipients. On the study more broadly: Related graft donors supplied nonmyeloablative bone marrow transplants, and mixed chimerism was transient.

Whole-study findings and limits: Tregs expanded with activated donor B cells seemed most donor-specific. Changing PCR primers prevented nucleotide comparison between some patients' samples.

Unstimulated Tregs (CD4+CD25+CD127-) and CD4+CD25- non-Tregs were sorted from PBMCs. The sample holds one count of this clone. No antigen is known for it. Data came from immunoSEQ multiplex PCR; TCRdb stores just in-frame clones and leaves some out. This table holds some 66,000 clones, 80% to 95% found once. The CDR3 is 15 residues long. V lost 2 bases to trimming and J lost 2 bases, with 12 bases between them. Germline CDR1 is KGHSY and CDR2 is FQNENV. This TCR derives from a human donor who received a combined kidney and bone marrow transplant. V usage is TRBV16 and J usage is TRBJ1-1, with D hard to call. This material consisted of CD8+ T cells from blood, taken before the transplant. CDR3 DNA sequence: TGTGCCAGCAGCCAAAGATGGGCGGGCAACACTGAAGCTTTCTTT. As protein: CASSQRWAGNTEAFF.